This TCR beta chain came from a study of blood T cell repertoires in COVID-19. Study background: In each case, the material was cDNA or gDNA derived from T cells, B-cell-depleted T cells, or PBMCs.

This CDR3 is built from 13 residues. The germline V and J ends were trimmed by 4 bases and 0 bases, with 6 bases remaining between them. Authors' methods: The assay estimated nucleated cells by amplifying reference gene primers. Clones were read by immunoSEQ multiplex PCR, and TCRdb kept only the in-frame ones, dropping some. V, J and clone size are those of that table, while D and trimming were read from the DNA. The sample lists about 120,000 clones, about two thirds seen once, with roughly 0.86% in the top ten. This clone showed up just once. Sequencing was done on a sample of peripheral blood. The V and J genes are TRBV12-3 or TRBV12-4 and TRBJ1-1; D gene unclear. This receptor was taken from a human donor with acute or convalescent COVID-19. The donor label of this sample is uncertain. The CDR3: CASSSSMNTEAFF. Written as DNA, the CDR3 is TGTGCCAGCAGTTCCAGTATGAACACTGAAGCTTTCTTT.